A single T cell receptor (beta chain) is shown here with its context. Its antigen specificity is not known. Within one base of it there is no much larger clone, and no base qualities were kept. This sample was included in a study of Ad26.COV2.S vaccination and SARS-CoV-2 variants (dated by TCRdb to the early 2020s). In terms of the full investigation: Donors in the vaccine arm were drawn from COV1001, a phase I-IIa trial of Ad26.COV2.S in healthy adults that was multicentre, randomized, double-blind and placebo-controlled. Ad26.COV2.S was given intramuscularly at 5x10^10 or 1x10^11 viral particles, as a single shot or as two shots 56 days apart. The TCR-sequenced set comprised roughly 30 samples: around 20 Ad26.COV2.S vaccine recipients, 5 placebo recipients and 8 SARS-CoV-2 convalescent individuals. Trial participants were randomized into five groups of five, in which low-dose or high-dose Ad26.COV2.S was given once or twice, or placebo was given on both occasions. Throughout the experiments and outcome assessment, investigators stayed blinded to trial group allocation. TCRbeta repertoire sequencing served as the tool for gauging how specific and how broad the SARS-CoV-2-reactive T cell receptors were following Ad26.COV2.S vaccination.

TCRbeta CDR3 regions were sequenced with the immunoSEQ Assay. After extraction, genomic DNA underwent amplification by bias-controlled multiplex PCR, followed by high-throughput sequencing. Per the original workflow: To quantify the absolute abundance of every unique TCRbeta CDR3 region, sequences were collapsed and filtered. T cell fraction was estimated by normalizing TCRbeta template counts to usable DNA, which was measured by amplifying reference genes present in all nucleated cells. Repertoire TCRs were annotated as SARS-CoV-2-specific by exact matching of V gene, CDR3 amino acid sequence and J gene to a known reactive TCR set. The reference SARS-CoV-2 TCR set came from MIRA and was filtered for enrichment in COVID-19-positive ImmuneCODE repertoires, removing public or cross-reactive TCRs. Drawing on the MIRA antigens, annotated TCRs were analysed further at the level of specific ORF or position within ORF. Breadth was defined as annotated unique rearrangements over total unique productive rearrangements; depth was the summed frequency of those rearrangements. Two-sided Wilcoxon rank-sum tests were applied when comparing TCR breadth between groups. As stored in TCRdb, this immuneACCESS dataset retains in-frame rearrangements with V and J assigned. A fraction of the clones does not appear; measured against another copy, unresolved V genes explain less than half of the discrepancy, and the remainder lacks a known reason. For V, J and clone size, that table is used; D and trimming come from the DNA. The sample table records 300,000 to 400,000 clones; 85% to 90% of these occur just once. Around 5.5% of the sample is taken by the ten largest.

The sample's treatment or condition, from its label and the paper: around 19 received Ad26.COV2.S at low or high dose, single or two shots; several received placebo; per-sample allocation not given. For vaccine and placebo recipients, repertoires were sequenced using samples collected on day 63 after the first injection. In Cohort 1b, about two dozen adults aged 18-55 years were enrolled at a single site in Boston, USA, between 29 July and 7 August 2020. Ad26.COV2.S was a replication-incompetent adenovirus type 26 vector expressing a prefusion-stabilized SARS-CoV-2 spike protein from the original Wuhan strain. The study at large found these results: After vaccination, spike-specific CD8+ and CD4+ T cell responses were reported to show substantial breadth. The study was not powered for comparison of responses between vaccine doses or regimens. Spike-specific TCR breadth was higher in Ad26.COV2.S recipients than in placebo recipients (P = 0.0014). Comparable non-spike TCR breadth was observed between vaccine and placebo recipients, consistent with only spike being contained in the vaccine. It was noted by the authors that total T cell responses may have been underestimated by the TCR breadth and depth analyses.

The CDR3, from cysteine to phenylalanine, totals 20 residues. The only DNA kept is the CDR3, 60 bases in frame from the first base. From V the trimming removes 1 base and from J it removes 8 bases, while the gene matches leave 19 bases of the junction unaccounted for. CDR1 and CDR2, per the germline V gene (reference sequence), are LGHDT and YNNKEL. The sequence was obtained from a person between 18 and 65 years old who received the Ad26.COV2.S COVID-19 vaccine or a placebo. The sample consisted of peripheral blood, taken in a trial of Ad26.COV2.S vaccine versus placebo. The chain was built from TRBV3-1 (or the pseudogene TRBV3-2) and TRBJ2-1, with 11 middle bases fitting TRBD2. The DNA sequence reads TGTGCCAGCAGCCAAGTCCTGGCTATAGCGGGGGGGCAATTCCGTGATGAGCAGTTCTTC. It translates to CASSQVLAIAGGQFRDEQFF.